This T cell receptor beta chain was documented in a study of CD8 T cells in Susac syndrome. cDNA came from around 0.5 to 1 ug RNA primed by random hexamers. An immunoSEQ multiplex PCR amplified TCR beta CDR3 over 54 Vbeta and 13 Jbeta. TCRdb passed the immunoSEQ multiplex PCR reads through MiXCR, listing each CDR3 protein once. The sample shows over 200,000 distinct CDR3 sequences, 85% to 95% of them seen only once. From blood CD8+ and CD4+ T cells, the TCR beta chain was sequenced. The TEMRA cells underwent FACS enrichment, while the CD8+ and CD4+ T cells underwent negative isolation. The specimen was CD4+ T cells from PBMCs. The source of this sequence is a human donor with multiple sclerosis.

CDR3 sequence (DNA): TGTGCCAGCAGCCAATGGAATGAGCAGTTCTTC. Residues: CASSQWNEQFF. The chain uses TRBV14 and TRBJ2-1; no firm D call. Trimming stripped 2 bases from V and 7 bases from J, with 3 bases between. Germline V gives CDR1 SGHDN, CDR2 FVKESK. The CDR3 loop spans 11 amino acids.